A selection of T cell receptor beta chains follows, all from one sample in a study of CD8 T cells in ankylosing spondylitis. TCRdb re-analysed the 5' RACE reads in MiXCR, keeping a single row per CDR3 protein. The repertoire holds a few hundred thousand distinct CDR3 sequences, with approximately 8.2% as singletons. Input material: blood, either unsorted or a sorted T cell fraction (not recorded which). These receptor sequences come from a male donor with ankylosing spondylitis. Each CDR3 is given with its conserved first and last residue. The D gene is left open where the match is weak. The listing skips clone size in some rows; elsewhere it reads once, few, many or a size class.

few	TRBV7-3	TRBJ1-1	.	TGTGCCAGCAGCTTATTACAGAGCACTGAAGCTTTCTTT	CASSLLQSTEAFF
few	TRBV6-5	TRBJ1-6	.	TGTGCCAGCAGTTACTCTTGGGGTGCCCTCCACTTT	CASSYSWGALHF
.	TRBV9	TRBJ2-1	TRBD1	TGTGCCAGCAGCGTACCTACAGGGGGAGATAGGCAGTTCTTC	CASSVPTGGDRQFF
many	TRBV28	TRBJ1-1	.	TGTGCCAGCACGCTGAACACTGAAGCTTTCTTT	CASTLNTEAFF
.	TRBV4-2	TRBJ2-7	.	TGTGCCAGCAGCCAAGTGTTAGGGGGGGACGACGAGCAGTACTTC	CASSQVLGGDDEQYF
.	TRBV7-6	TRBJ2-1	TRBD2	TGTGCCAGCAGCATGGGACTAGCGTACAATGAGCAGTTCTTC	CASSMGLAYNEQFF
many	TRBV7-9	TRBJ2-5	.	TGTGCCAGCAGCCCAACAACTAGTACGGAGACCCAGTACTTC	CASSPTTSTETQYF
few	TRBV19	TRBJ1-2	.	TGTGCCAGTACTATTCAGAGGCAGGGCGGCTATGGCTACACCTTC	CASTIQRQGGYGYTF
.	TRBV5-1	TRBJ2-6	.	TGCGCCAGCAGCTTGGAACAAGGGGCCAACGTCCTGACTTTC	CASSLEQGANVLTF
few	TRBV3-1	TRBJ2-1	TRBD2	TGTGCCAGCAGCCAAGGGTCGGGGCGGGAGAGTCAGTTCTTC	CASSQGSGRESQFF
many	TRBV6-5	TRBJ1-5	.	TGTGCCAGCAGTTACCGGACGGGATACAATCAGCCCCAGCATTTT	CASSYRTGYNQPQHF
.	TRBV6-1	TRBJ2-7	.	TGTGCCAGCAGTGAAGTTCCAGCCACAATAAGGGGGGAGCAGTACTTC	CASSEVPATIRGEQYF
many	TRBV29-1	TRBJ2-7	TRBD1	TGCAGCGTTGAGTTGACAGGGCAAGGCGAGCAGTACTTC	CSVELTGQGEQYF
many	TRBV29-1	TRBJ1-1	.	TGCAGCGTTCAGAGGACTACCATGAACACTGAAGCTTTCTTT	CSVQRTTMNTEAFF
few	TRBV5-1	TRBJ2-3	TRBD2	TGCGCCAGCAGCATACCCCTAGCGGGAGGGGACACAGATACGCAGTATTTT	CASSIPLAGGDTDTQYF
.	TRBV19	TRBJ2-1	TRBD2	TGTGCCAGTAGTAAGGCTAGCGGGAGTCATGAGCAGTTCTTC	CASSKASGSHEQFF
few	TRBV2	TRBJ1-2	.	TGTGCCAGCAGTGATGGGATAGCCTATGGCTACACCTTC	CASSDGIAYGYTF
many	TRBV29-1	TRBJ1-4	TRBD1	TGCAGCGTTGCAGACAGGGGCTTGGCTGAAAAACTGTTTTTT	CSVADRGLAEKLFF
.	TRBV10-3	TRBJ2-7	TRBD1	TGTGCCATCAGAGGAGACAGGGCCGTCCCCTACGAGCAGTACTTC	CAIRGDRAVPYEQYF
.	TRBV19	TRBJ1-2	.	TGTGCCAGTACTTGGACAGCCTCGACGAGGGGCTTCTATGGCTACACCTTC	CASTWTASTRGFYGYTF
few	TRBV7-2	TRBJ2-1	TRBD1	TGTGCCAGCAGCTTAAATGCCCCAACGACAGGGTCTGAGCAGTTCTTC	CASSLNAPTTGSEQFF
many	TRBV29-1	TRBJ2-6	.	TGCAGCGCATCCGTCAGCTCTGGGGCCAACGTCCTGACTTTC	CSASVSSGANVLTF
few	TRBV5-6	TRBJ1-1	.	TGTGCCAGCAGCTTGAGGATGCCGAACACTGAAGCTTTCTTT	CASSLRMPNTEAFF
many	TRBV11-2	TRBJ2-3	TRBD2	TGTGCCAGCAGCTTAGGAGCGGGAGGAGGCACAGATACGCAGTATTTT	CASSLGAGGGTDTQYF
once	TRBV5-1	TRBJ2-1	.	TGCGCCAGCAGCCTCGGATATACGAGAGAGCAGTTCTTC	CASSLGYTREQFF
few	TRBV5-6	TRBJ2-5	TRBD2	TGTGCCAGCAGCCCACTGACACGGAGACTAGCGGGAGAAGAGACCCAGTACTTC	CASSPLTRRLAGEETQYF
many	TRBV5-1	TRBJ2-1	.	TGCGCCAGCAGCTTGTTGCAGGGGCACAATGAGCAGTTCTTC	CASSLLQGHNEQFF
.	TRBV7-3	TRBJ2-3	.	TGTGCCAGCAGCAGATCGGGACCCGACTTGGATACGCAGTATTTT	CASSRSGPDLDTQYF
.	TRBV28	TRBJ1-1	.	TGTGCCAGCATGATGGGGGGTTCAGGGGACACTGAAGCTTTCTTT	CASMMGGSGDTEAFF
few	TRBV2	TRBJ1-4	TRBD1	TGTGCCAGCAGTGACGACAGGGGAGGTGAAAAACTGTTTTTT	CASSDDRGGEKLFF
few	TRBV5-1	TRBJ2-5	.	TGCGCCAGCAGCCAGGGATCCCGGGAGACCCAGTACTTC	CASSQGSRETQYF
few	TRBV7-8	TRBJ2-7	.	TGTGCCAGCAGCTGGACACTAGAAACTTTCTACGAGCAGTACTTC	CASSWTLETFYEQYF
.	TRBV9	TRBJ2-7	TRBD2	TGTGCCAGCAGCGTAGAAGCGGGACTCGCCTACGAGCAGTACTTC	CASSVEAGLAYEQYF
few	TRBV29-1	TRBJ2-1	.	TGCAGCGTTGGAGGGACTGGCTACAATGAGCAGTTCTTC	CSVGGTGYNEQFF
many	TRBV7-2	TRBJ2-3	TRBD1	TGTGCCAGCAGCTTATGGGGACAGGATGCAGATACGCAGTATTTT	CASSLWGQDADTQYF
few	TRBV28	TRBJ1-1	.	TGTGCCAGCAGTTTATGGTCCGGGGGGCGCGTAACTGAAGCTTTCTTT	CASSLWSGGRVTEAFF
.	TRBV28	TRBJ2-7	.	TGTGCCAGCAGTTTCCGAGACAGGGATGGGGGGTACGAGCAGTACTTC	CASSFRDRDGGYEQYF
.	TRBV4-2	TRBJ2-7	.	TGTGCCAGCAGCCAAGTCTACGGTCTTCGCGAGCAGTACTTC	CASSQVYGLREQYF
.	TRBV18	TRBJ2-5	.	TGTGCCAGCTCACCAAGGAATTCGGAGACCCAGTACTTC	CASSPRNSETQYF
few	TRBV20-1	TRBJ2-7	TRBD1	TGCAGTGCTAGAGATACCGGGACAGGGGTCGTCGAGCAGTACTTC	CSARDTGTGVVEQYF
.	TRBV27	TRBJ2-5	.	TGTGCCAGCAGTCGGGGGCTAGCGGCGACCCAGTACTTC	CASSRGLAATQYF
.	TRBV11-2	TRBJ1-3	.	TGTGCCAGCAGCCTTATTGGGGGGGCCTCGAACACCATATATTTT	CASSLIGGASNTIYF
many	TRBV5-1	TRBJ2-7	TRBD1	TGCGCCAGCAGCCAACGGACAGGCCCATCCTACGAGCAGTACTTC	CASSQRTGPSYEQYF
few	TRBV14	TRBJ2-3	.	TGTGCCAGCAGCCAAGATCGGAAAGATACGCAGTATTTT	CASSQDRKDTQYF
many	TRBV2	TRBJ2-1	.	TGTGCCAGCAGTGACGACGGCAATGAGCAGTTCTTC	CASSDDGNEQFF